The 27 T cell receptor beta chains in this list originate from one sample, sequenced in a study of cytomegalovirus exposure and HLA in healthy donors. Researchers ran the PCR with 60 Vbeta and 13 Jbeta primers. Produced via immunoSEQ multiplex PCR; TCRdb's table is partial and in-frame only. The sample shows around 130,000 clones, 75% to 85% of them seen only once. Sequencing used PBMCs. Receptor source: a man aged 40-55 years in good health and CMV-seronegative.

This chain uses TRBV2 with TRBJ2-3; 12 bases are shared with TRBD2. The CDR3 has 15 residues. CDR1 and CDR2 (germline): SNHLY, FYNNEI. The ends lost 7 bases at V and 4 bases at J; junction bases unmatched: 6. The chain's CDR3 is CASNILAGGPDTQYF. The CDR3 DNA sequence: TGTGCCAGCAATATACTAGCGGGGGGTCCAGATACGCAGTATTTT.

Only a few counts were recorded for this clone. The V call is TRBV9, the J call TRBJ2-2; D gene unclear. Trimming left V 0 bases short and J 6 bases short, with 6 bases between. The CDR3 is 13 amino acids. Germline V CDR1 and CDR2: SGDLS, YYNGEE. The CDR3 coding sequence is TGTGCCAGCAGCGTAGTAGAGCCCGGGGAGCTGTTTTTT. This encodes CASSVVEPGELFF.

V gene TRBV6-5 combines with J gene TRBJ1-6; a weak D match, TRBD1 (5 bases). Per the germline V gene, CDR1 is MNHEY and CDR2 is SVGAGI. The V end was cut by 0 bases, the J end by 9 bases, with 12 bases between. The CDR3 runs 15 residues. CDR3 nucleotide sequence: TGTGCCAGCAGTTACTCTTTGGGGCGGGGTTCACCCCTCCACTTT. Protein sequence: CASSYSLGRGSPLHF.

The chain joins TRBV27 to TRBJ1-1, with D maybe TRBD1 (5 bases). The germline V gene encodes CDR1 MNHEY and CDR2 SMNVEV (reference sequence). V was shortened by 6 bases and J by 1 base, with 12 bases between the two germline ends. This CDR3 contains 14 residues. The CDR3 DNA follows: TGTGCCAGCAGCCCTCTGGGGGGGAACACTGAAGCTTTCTTT. It codes for CASSPLGGNTEAFF.

Points on this clone: Additional DNA sequences in this sample encode the identical CDR3. The gene calls are TRBV6-5 and TRBJ1-1; tentative D call: TRBD1 (5 bases). V lost 2 bases and J 11 bases, leaving 12 bases between the germline ends. The CDR3 is made up of 12 amino acids. CDR1 and CDR2 (germline): MNHEY, SVGAGI. The CDR3 loop reads CASSYGGGRAFF. CDR3 bases: TGTGCCAGCAGTTACGGGGGAGGCCGGGCTTTCTTT.

The rearrangement uses TRBV4-2 and TRBJ2-1; perhaps TRBD2 as D (6 bases). The germline V gene encodes CDR1 LGHNA and CDR2 YNFKEQ. Trimming removed 0 bases at V and 8 bases at J, with 17 bases between. The CDR3 is 16 residues long. The CDR3, as DNA: TGTGCCAGCAGCCAAGAATTAGCTTACCCGGGGGATGAGCAGTTCTTC. Its translation: CASSQELAYPGDEQFF.

V is TRBV7-2 and J is TRBJ1-2; D gene ambiguous. Germline CDR1 reads SGHTA; CDR2 reads FQGNSA. The CDR3 runs 14 residues. Trimming cost V 1 base and J 0 bases, with 6 bases left between them. This CDR3 reads CASSLGGTNYGYTF. The DNA of the CDR3 is TGTGCCAGCAGCTTAGGCGGTACTAACTATGGCTACACCTTC.

This chain joins TRBV30 and TRBJ1-1, with a weak D call TRBD1 (5 bases). V was pared by 0 bases and J by 4 bases, with 15 bases between. The CDR3 length is 15 residues. Germline V gene lookup returns CDR1 GTSNPN and CDR2 SVGIG (reference sequence). The CDR3 coding sequence is TGTGCCTGGAGTGTACGGGGGAAATGGAGCACTGAAGCTTTCTTT. It is translated as CAWSVRGKWSTEAFF.

The chain carries TRBV30 and TRBJ1-2; D not certain. The length of the CDR3 is 11 residues. Germline CDR1 GTSNPN, CDR2 SVGIG (reference sequence). Deletions cut 2 bases from V and 7 bases from J, with 8 bases between. CDR3 sequence (DNA): TGTGCCTGGAGTCACCTCAGTGGCTACACCTTC. Amino acid sequence: CAWSHLSGYTF.

V and J are TRBV9 and TRBJ1-1, with D perhaps TRBD1 (6 bases). Germline V gives CDR1 SGDLS, CDR2 YYNGEE. V lost 0 bases and J 4 bases, leaving 16 bases between the germline ends. CDR3 size: 16 residues. CDR3 sequence (DNA): TGTGCCAGCAGCGTAGCCGGGGGGGTGGGGGCCACTGAAGCTTTCTTT. This encodes CASSVAGGVGATEAFF.

Concerning this clone: Other DNA sequences from this sample encode an identical CDR3 as well. The rearrangement uses TRBV6-5 and TRBJ1-1; D is undetermined. Germline values: CDR1 MNHEY, CDR2 SVGAGI. The CDR3 sequence is 14 residues long. With 2 bases removed from V and 1 base from J, the gap between germline ends came to 8 bases. CDR3 in DNA: TGTGCCAGCAGTTACAGCAGGAAGAACACTGAAGCTTTCTTT. The encoded protein is CASSYSRKNTEAFF.

This clone was counted a few times. The chain has TRBV30 and TRBJ1-5; weak D call: TRBD1 (5 bases). This CDR3 comprises 15 residues. Trimming pared 1 base from V and 2 bases from J, leaving 12 bases between. Looked up from germline, CDR1 is GTSNPN and CDR2 is SVGIG (reference sequence). DNA for the CDR3: TGTGCCTGGAGTGGCAGCAGGGTCGGCAATCAGCCCCAGCATTTT. Its protein is CAWSGSRVGNQPQHF. Filled out from reference TRBV30 and TRBJ1-5, the complete variable domain reads SQTIHQWPATLVQPVGSPLSLECTVEGTSNPNLYWYRQAAGRGLQLLFYSVGIGQISSEVPQNLSASRPQDRQFILSSKKLLLSDSGFYLCAWSGSRVGNQPQHFGDGTRLSIL.

The chain combines TRBV30 with TRBJ1-3; no reliable D call. CDR1 GTSNPN and CDR2 SVGIG come from the germline V gene (reference sequence). Trimming pared 2 bases from V and 3 bases from J, leaving 11 bases between. This CDR3 has 14 residues. This chain's CDR3 is CAWSPASLGNTIYF. The DNA for the CDR3 is TGTGCCTGGAGTCCCGCGAGTCTTGGAAACACCATATATTTT.

This clone was seen more than once but under ten times. The J gene is TRBJ1-1, the V gene TRBV30; a possible D gene is TRBD1 (5 bases). The CDR3 runs 14 residues. V was pared by 1 base and J by 0 bases, with 9 bases between. Germline V lookup: CDR1 GTSNPN, CDR2 SVGIG (reference sequence). The CDR3 sequence is CAWSGQTVNTEAFF. The CDR3 DNA sequence: TGTGCCTGGAGTGGCCAGACAGTGAACACTGAAGCTTTCTTT.

CDR3 in amino acids: CASSLEYNYGYTF. CDR3 sequence (DNA): TGTGCCAGCAGCTTAGAGTATAACTATGGCTACACCTTC. The V and J genes are TRBV11-2 and TRBJ1-2, with D unclear. The CDR3 sequence is 13 residues long. Between the trimmed V and J ends, which lost 0 bases and 1 base, there was a span of 3 bases. The germline gives CDR1 SGHAT, CDR2 FQNNGV.

This clone was counted a few times. V and J are TRBV18 and TRBJ2-2; D gene ambiguous. Trimming shortened V by 2 bases and J by 2 bases, and 6 bases separated the two germline ends. CDR3 length equals 14 residues. Per the germline V gene, CDR1 is KGHSH and CDR2 is LQKENI. The CDR3 protein is CASSPKSNTGELFF. In DNA form, the CDR3 reads TGTGCCAGCTCACCAAAATCAAACACCGGGGAGCTGTTTTTT. The whole variable domain, filled in from reference TRBV18 and TRBJ2-2, reads NAGVMQNPRHLVRRRGQEARLRCSPMKGHSHVYWYRQLPEEGLKFMVYLQKENIIDESGMPKERFSAEFPKEGPSILRIQQVVRGDSAAYFCASSPKSNTGELFFGEGSRLTVL.

This sequence joins TRBV27 and TRBJ2-7, with TRBD1 matching over 10 bases. This CDR3 spans 15 amino acids. The V gene end was trimmed by 5 bases and the J gene end by 3 bases; junction bases not matched to a gene: 7. The germline V gene encodes CDR1 MNHEY and CDR2 SMNVEV (reference sequence). The CDR3 reads CASSTGTGAVYEQYF. For the CDR3, the DNA is TGTGCCAGCAGTACGGGGACAGGGGCTGTCTACGAGCAGTACTTC.

V and J are TRBV28 and TRBJ1-4; TRBD1 is a possible D gene (5 bases). The CDR3 length is 14 residues. V dropped 3 bases and J dropped 5 bases, with 10 bases sitting between them. CDR1 and CDR2 (germline): MDHEN, SYDVKM. The CDR3 DNA sequence: TGTGCCAGCAGTTTGGGGCAGGAGAATGAAAAACTGTTTTTT. Its translation: CASSLGQENEKLFF.

This rearrangement joins TRBV5-1 to TRBJ1-3; no definite D call. Germline V CDR1 and CDR2: SGHRS, YFSETQ. The V end was cut by 3 bases, the J end by 13 bases, with 17 bases between. This CDR3 comprises 13 residues. In nucleotides, the CDR3 is TGCGCCAGCAGCTCAAGCTCCCTAGACGGTATATATTTT. This encodes CASSSSSLDGIYF.

The CDR3 loop reads CASSLGRGSGQPQHF. The CDR3 nucleotides are TGCGCCAGCAGCCTGGGGCGGGGGTCCGGTCAGCCCCAGCATTTT. This sequence joins TRBV4-3 and TRBJ1-5, with D perhaps TRBD1 (5 bases). The V and J ends lost 4 bases and 6 bases respectively, with 16 bases between them. Germline-derived CDR1 and CDR2 are LGHNA and YSLEER. The CDR3 length is 15 residues.

The rearrangement joins TRBV18 to TRBJ2-7, with 8 bases aligning to TRBD1. The ends lost 4 bases at V and 2 bases at J; junction bases unmatched: 1. The germline V gene encodes CDR1 KGHSH and CDR2 LQKENI. The CDR3 length is 13 residues. CDR3 residues: CASSRQGTYEQYF. CDR3 DNA sequence: TGTGCCAGCTCACGACAGGGGACCTACGAGCAGTACTTC. Combining the CDR3 with reference TRBV18 and TRBJ2-7 gives the whole variable domain NAGVMQNPRHLVRRRGQEARLRCSPMKGHSHVYWYRQLPEEGLKFMVYLQKENIIDESGMPKERFSAEFPKEGPSILRIQQVVRGDSAAYFCASSRQGTYEQYFGPGTRLTVT.

The chain joins TRBV6-5 to TRBJ1-2; no firm D call. The ends were cut back, 6 bases at V and 4 bases at J, with 15 bases in the middle. The CDR3 sequence is 14 residues long. Germline V gene sequence: CDR1 MNHEY, CDR2 SVGAGI. CDR3 in DNA: TGTGCCAGCAGACCTACGGGAAGAGGCTATGGCTACACCTTC. Its protein product is CASRPTGRGYGYTF.

This clone was seen only a few times. This chain uses TRBV5-5 with TRBJ2-1; TRBD2 agrees at 9 bases. The V gene end was trimmed by 2 bases and the J gene end by 4 bases; junction bases not matched to a gene: 4. The CDR3 length is 15 residues. Looked up from germline, CDR1 is SGHKS and CDR2 is YYEKEE (reference sequence). For the CDR3, the DNA is TGTGCCAGCAGCTTCGGACTAGCGAGATACAATGAGCAGTTCTTC. This translates into CASSFGLARYNEQFF.

The chain has TRBV4-3 and TRBJ2-1; D perhaps matches TRBD1 (6 bases). CDR3 length equals 15 residues. V dropped 2 bases and J dropped 4 bases, with 12 bases sitting between them. Per germline, CDR1 LGHNA and CDR2 YSLEER. The CDR3 loop reads CASSQIRDKYNEQFF. DNA for the CDR3: TGCGCCAGCAGCCAAATCCGGGACAAGTACAATGAGCAGTTCTTC.

V usage is TRBV5-6 and J usage is TRBJ1-1; D is undetermined. The CDR3 has 15 amino acids. V was trimmed by 1 base and J by 3 bases, leaving 13 bases between them. CDR1 and CDR2 from the germline V gene are SGHDT and YYEEEE. The CDR3 DNA reads as TGTGCCAGCAGCTTGTATCTGGAGATGGACACTGAAGCTTTCTTT. Its protein is CASSLYLEMDTEAFF.

CDR3 sequence: CASSSRQGSQPQHF. CDR3 DNA: TGCGCCAGCAGCTCTAGACAGGGTAGTCAGCCCCAGCATTTT. The chain employs TRBV5-1 and TRBJ1-5; 7 bases agree with TRBD1. With V trimmed by 3 bases and J by 6 bases, 6 bases remained unmatched. CDR1 is SGHRS, CDR2 YFSETQ, per germline. The CDR3 loop spans 14 amino acids.

The V call is TRBV6-4, the J call TRBJ2-5; D is undetermined. The CDR3 covers 14 residues. Trimming pared 6 bases from V and 3 bases from J, leaving 14 bases between. CDR1 MRHNA and CDR2 SNTAGT come from the germline V gene. CDR3 residues: CASSPLVAEETQYF. CDR3 DNA: TGTGCCAGCAGCCCCCTGGTAGCCGAAGAGACCCAGTACTTC.